This TCR beta chain was documented in a study of shared clonotypes between healthy human individuals. About the study: Per donor, three plates held CD4 naive cells, three held CD4 memory, two held CD8 naive and one held CD8 memory. Study-level points and caveats: Among a handful of donors, about 4.6% of naive CD4 clonotypes were found in common.

Every donor was a Caucasian adult from Nashville, Tennessee. Comments on this clone: As yet, its antigen is unknown.

Investigators spread the genomic DNA of each subset evenly over several immunoSEQ plates. Sequenced by immunoSEQ multiplex PCR; TCRdb stores in-frame clones only, minus some. Among over 1.5 million clones, 95% to 99% were seen once, and the ten largest hold around 0.45%. The CDR3 loop spans 16 amino acids. The V end lost 2 bases, the J end lost 4 bases, and 17 bases lay between the germline ends. Germline CDR1 reads MDHEN; CDR2 reads SYDVKM. Material: naive CD4+ T cells sorted from blood. This sample's subset: CD45RA+ positively selected. The chain couples TRBV28 to TRBJ1-2; D uncertain. The sequence was obtained from a man aged 25 to 40 in good health. CDR3 nucleotides: TGTGCCAGCAGTTTAGCGGAAATGCCTTCATCCTATGGCTACACCTTC. Encoded protein: CASSLAEMPSSYGYTF.